This T cell receptor (beta chain) was sequenced in a study of neurological immune-mediated disorders. Study results and caveats: Expanded clones shared no CDR3 amino acid sequences across subjects, suggesting private repertoires in all groups. The greatest degree of TCR clonal expansion was observed in HTLV-1-associated myelopathy, with the lowest in multiple sclerosis, below that of healthy controls.

Trimming pared 3 bases from V and 4 bases from J, leaving 9 bases between. Germline V gene data show CDR1 as SGHVS and CDR2 as FNYEAQ. The CDR3 is 13 residues long. As for the cDNA, it was generated by 5'RACE with 10-nucleotide random UMIs. Every sequencing run returned over 190 million TCR-beta sequences, which were derived from 15-18 subjects. Using its own MiXCR run on the 5' RACE reads, TCRdb lists one record per CDR3 protein. The table includes about 44,000 distinct CDR3 sequences, 20% to 25% detected once. This clonotype was recorded many times. As yet, its antigen is unknown. Time point here: technical triplicate 3.

The chain couples TRBV7-6 to TRBJ1-1; D might be TRBD1 (6 bases). Sequencing used PBMCs. This sequence was found in a man between 60 and 75 years old with HTLV-1-associated myelopathy (HAM/TSP). The CDR3 sequence is CASSFTGTTEAFF. CDR3 DNA: TGTGCCAGCAGCTTCACAGGGACCACTGAAGCTTTCTTT.